This T cell receptor beta chain was sequenced in a study of blood T cell repertoires in COVID-19. This CDR3 is 13 amino acids long. Trimming pared 8 bases from V and 2 bases from J, leaving 12 bases between. CDR1 is LGHDT and CDR2 is YNNKEL in the germline V gene (reference sequence). The method was immunoSEQ multiplex PCR; TCRdb's version includes in-frame clones alone and lacks a portion of them. Of 250,000 to 300,000 clones detected, around 88% appear once; the ten largest clones hold 5% to 6%. The receptor was derived from an elderly man with acute or convalescent COVID-19. The chain carries TRBV3-1 (or the pseudogene TRBV3-2) and TRBJ1-1, with D uncertain. Sequences were obtained from peripheral blood. The CDR3 nucleotides read TGTGCCAGCGCCCCACAGTCTAACACTGAAGCTTTCTTT. It is translated as CASAPQSNTEAFF.